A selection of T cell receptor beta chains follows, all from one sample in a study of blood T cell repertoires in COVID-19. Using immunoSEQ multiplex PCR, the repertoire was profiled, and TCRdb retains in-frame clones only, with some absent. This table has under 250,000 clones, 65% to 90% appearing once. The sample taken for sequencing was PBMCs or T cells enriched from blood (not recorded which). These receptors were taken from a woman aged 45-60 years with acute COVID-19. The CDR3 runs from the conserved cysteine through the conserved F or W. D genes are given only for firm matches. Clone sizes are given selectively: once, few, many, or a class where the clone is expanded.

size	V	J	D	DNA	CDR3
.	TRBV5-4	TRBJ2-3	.	TGTGCCAGCAGCTTGGAAGGGGCTCGCACAGATACGCAGTATTTT	CASSLEGARTDTQYF
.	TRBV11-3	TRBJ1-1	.	TGTGCCAGCAGCTTAGGGCCAGTAACTGAAGCTTTCTTT	CASSLGPVTEAFF
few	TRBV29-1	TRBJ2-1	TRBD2	TGCAGCGTCGTCGGGGGACTAGCGCTGCAGTTCTTC	CSVVGGLALQFF
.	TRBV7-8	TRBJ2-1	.	TGTGCCAGCAGCTTTGGGGGCTCTAATTACAATGAGCAGTTCTTC	CASSFGGSNYNEQFF
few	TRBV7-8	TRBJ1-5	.	TGTGCCAGCAGCCCCGCCAGGGATAGCAATCAGCCCCAGCATTTT	CASSPARDSNQPQHF
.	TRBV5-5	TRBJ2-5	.	TGTGCCAGCAGCTTAGCGGTACAGGGTTCGTCGGAGACCCAGTACTTC	CASSLAVQGSSETQYF
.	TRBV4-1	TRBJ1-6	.	TGCGCCAGCAGCCAAGAGGGAGGGGGCTCCTATAATTCACCCCTCCACTTT	CASSQEGGGSYNSPLHF
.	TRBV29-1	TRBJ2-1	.	TGCAGCGTTGATCACATGGGGCCCTACAATGAGCAGTTCTTC	CSVDHMGPYNEQFF
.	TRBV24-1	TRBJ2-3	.	TGTGCCACCAGTGAGGCGGTAGGGGCAGATACGCAGTATTTT	CATSEAVGADTQYF
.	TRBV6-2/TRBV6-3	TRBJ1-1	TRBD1	TGTGCCAGCAGTTACGGGACAGGGCAGGCTGAAGCTTTCTTT	CASSYGTGQAEAFF
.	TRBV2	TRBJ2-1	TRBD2	TGTGCCAGCAGTGAAGCGCTGACTAGCGGGGGGTACAAACAGTTCTTC	CASSEALTSGGYKQFF
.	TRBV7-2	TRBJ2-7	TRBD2	TGTGCCAGCAGCCTTAACCTAGCGGGGGGTCTCTTCTACGAGCAGTACTTC	CASSLNLAGGLFYEQYF
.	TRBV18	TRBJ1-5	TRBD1	TGTGCCAGCTCACCTGGGACAGGGGTAGCCCAGCATTTT	CASSPGTGVAQHF
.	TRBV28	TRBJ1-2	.	TGTGCCAGCAGTCCCAGACAGAAAAATACGGGCTACACCTTC	CASSPRQKNTGYTF
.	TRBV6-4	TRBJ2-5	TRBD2	TGTGCCAGCAGTGACCAGCTAGCGGGGGGGCAAGAGACCCAGTACTTC	CASSDQLAGGQETQYF
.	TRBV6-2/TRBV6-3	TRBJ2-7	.	TGTGCCAGCAGTGATTTGGCCTCACCAAACTACGAGCAGTACTTC	CASSDLASPNYEQYF
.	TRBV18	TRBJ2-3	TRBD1	TGTGCCAGCTCACCGGGGACAGGTCCCACAGATACGCAGTATTTT	CASSPGTGPTDTQYF
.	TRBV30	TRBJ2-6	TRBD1	TGTGCCTGGGTTCATCTTCACAGGGGGCTCGGGGCCAACGTCCTGACTTTC	CAWVHLHRGLGANVLTF
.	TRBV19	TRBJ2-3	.	TGTGCCAGTAGTATATCCCTCAACGGGGATACGCAGTATTTT	CASSISLNGDTQYF
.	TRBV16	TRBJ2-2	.	TGTGCCAGCAGCCAATCACCAGGGAACACCGGGGAGCTGTTTTTT	CASSQSPGNTGELFF
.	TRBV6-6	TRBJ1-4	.	TGTGCCAGCAGCCGAACCGTTCCGACAGAACTCTACCAAAAACTGTTTTTT	CASSRTVPTELYQKLFF
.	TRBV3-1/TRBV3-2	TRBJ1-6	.	TGTGCCAGCAGCCGGCGGGAGAGGTATTCACCCCTCCACTTT	CASSRRERYSPLHF
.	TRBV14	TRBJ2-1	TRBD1	TGTGCCAGCAGCCAAGTCGACAGGGGTGCTGAGCAGTTCTTC	CASSQVDRGAEQFF
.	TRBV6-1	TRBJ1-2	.	TGTGCCAGCAGTGACAGGTTCTATGGCTACACCTTC	CASSDRFYGYTF
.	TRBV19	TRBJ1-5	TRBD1	TGTGCCAGTAGTATGTACGGGACAGGGAGTCAGCCCCAGCATTTT	CASSMYGTGSQPQHF
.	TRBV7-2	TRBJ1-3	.	TGTGCCAGCACCAAGCCCGACAGAACGTTCTCTGGAAACACCATATATTTT	CASTKPDRTFSGNTIYF
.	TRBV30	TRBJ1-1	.	TGTGCCTGGATCGGGGATTACACTGAAGCTTTCTTT	CAWIGDYTEAFF
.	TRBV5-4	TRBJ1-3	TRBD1	TGTGCCAGCGGCCTGACAGGGGACGGAAACACCATATATTTT	CASGLTGDGNTIYF
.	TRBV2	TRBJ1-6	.	TGTGCCAGCAGCGTCAGCTCCTATAATTCACCCCTCCACTTT	CASSVSSYNSPLHF
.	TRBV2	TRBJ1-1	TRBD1	TGTGCCAGCAGTGATGGGACAGGGGGAAATGAAGCTTTCTTT	CASSDGTGGNEAFF
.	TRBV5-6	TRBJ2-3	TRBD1	TGTGCCAGCAGCTCGACAGGGGACCGAGGCACAGATACGCAGTATTTT	CASSSTGDRGTDTQYF
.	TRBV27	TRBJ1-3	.	TGTGCCAGCAGTTTATCGGGGCAGAACTCTGGAAACACCATATATTTT	CASSLSGQNSGNTIYF
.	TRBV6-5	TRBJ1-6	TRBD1	TGTGCCAGCATTCGGACAGGGCAGGGCAATTCACCCCTCCACTTT	CASIRTGQGNSPLHF
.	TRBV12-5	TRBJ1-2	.	TGTGCTAGTGTGGGCCCCGGGGGGGCTGGTGGCTACACCTTC	CASVGPGGAGGYTF
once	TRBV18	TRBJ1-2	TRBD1	TGTGCCAGCTCACCAACGGTACAGGGGGACTATGGCTACACCTTC	CASSPTVQGDYGYTF
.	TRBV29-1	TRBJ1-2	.	TGCAGCGTGGCCGGGGGGGCACCCTATGGCTACACCTTC	CSVAGGAPYGYTF
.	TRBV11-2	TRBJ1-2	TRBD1	TGTGCCAGCAGCCCCAGGGGGCCTTATGGCTACACCTTC	CASSPRGPYGYTF
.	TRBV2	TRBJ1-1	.	TGTGCCAGCAGTGAAGCTAAGGGGCCCATGAACACTGAAGCTTTCTTT	CASSEAKGPMNTEAFF
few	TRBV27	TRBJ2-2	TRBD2	TGTGCCAGCAGTTTCCTACTAGCGGGGGGGACCGGGGAGCTGTTTTTT	CASSFLLAGGTGELFF
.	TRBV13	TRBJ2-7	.	TGTGCCAGCAGCTTAGGCCAGGGGTACTACGAGCAGTACTTC	CASSLGQGYYEQYF